The source of this TCR beta chain is a study of OX40 agonist ivuxolimab in advanced cancers. Overall study context: Recorded diagnoses for dose-escalation patients were hepatocellular carcinoma, melanoma, renal cell or head and neck cancer. Patients with prior anti-PD-1, anti-PD-L1 or anti-CTLA-4 therapy were eligible; 35% to 50% had some.

There are 15 residues in the CDR3. Trimming took 8 bases from V and 7 from J; bases not matched to a gene: 15. Germline V gene sequence: CDR1 SNHLY, CDR2 FYNNEI. Study outcomes and limitations: CD8+ T cells were the subset that, on average, had more expanded clones than CD4+.

Turning to this clone: Its antigen is still unknown.

Profiled with immunoSEQ multiplex PCR; TCRdb holds only in-frame clones, not every one. Of 90,000 or so clones in the sample, around nine tenths are singletons; the top ten hold 1.5% to 2%. Drawing of blood for sampling happened at baseline, at cycle 4 day 1, and at cycle 7 day 1. This chain joins TRBV2 and TRBJ1-1, with TRBD1 identical over 8 bases. Sample: CD4+ or CD8+ T cells sorted from blood, taken in a trial of the OX40 agonist ivuxolimab. This receptor was identified in an adult with an advanced solid tumor such as melanoma, head and neck, liver or kidney cancer. The CDR3 spells CASFQLQGAQDEAFF. The CDR3 DNA follows: TGTGCCAGCTTTCAACTTCAGGGGGCGCAGGATGAAGCTTTCTTT.